Each of the 21 T cell receptor beta chains below was sequenced from the same sample in a study of regulatory T cells in long-lasting Graves disease. Time point of the sample: persistent/refractory GD, antithyroid drugs over 5 years with positive TRAb. With RNA extracted from PBMCs as input, the TCR library was made. Building of the TCR beta libraries involved iRepertoire HTBI primers and Arm-PCR of CDR3 regions. TCRdb re-called the multiplex PCR reads through MiXCR, storing one row per CDR3 protein. This table has hundreds of thousands of distinct CDR3 sequences, roughly a fifth appearing once. This specimen consisted of peripheral blood mononuclear cells (PBMCs), obtained when the disease was refractory, from a patient treated with antithyroid drugs. All receptors derive from a female donor with Graves disease.

The chain recombines TRBV4-1 with TRBJ1-2; D ambiguous. Trimming cost V 0 bases and J 4 bases, with 6 bases left between them. Germline CDR1 MGHRA, CDR2 YSYEKL. CDR3 length: 13 residues. CDR3 nucleotides: TGCGCCAGCAGCCAAGATATCAGCTATGGCTACACCTTC. Translated: CASSQDISYGYTF.

The sample holds many counts of this clonotype. The rearrangement uses TRBV2 and TRBJ2-7; no reliable D call. In germline, CDR1 is SNHLY, CDR2 FYNNEI. The ends were cut back, 10 bases at V and 4 bases at J, with 11 bases in the middle. This CDR3 region has 11 residues. The CDR3 nucleotides read TGTGCCACCACGAACGAGTACGAGCAGTACTTC. Translating gives CATTNEYEQYF.

The chain is built from TRBV3-1 and TRBJ2-3, with 7 bases fitting TRBD2. Trimming removed 4 bases from V and 1 base from J; junction bases left unmatched: 20. This CDR3 is 20 amino acids long. Germline values: CDR1 LGHDT, CDR2 YNNKEL (reference sequence). CDR3 protein: CASSPLAGAIPMGRTDTQYF. The CDR3 coding sequence is TGTGCCAGCAGCCCTCTGGCGGGAGCGATCCCAATGGGGCGCACAGATACGCAGTATTTT.

Many counts were recorded for this clonotype. This chain uses TRBV28 with TRBJ1-5; D gene unclear. The germline V gene has CDR1 MDHEN and CDR2 SYDVKM. Trimming removed 8 bases at V and 7 bases at J, with 12 bases between. CDR3 length equals 12 residues. CDR3 sequence reads: CASGPRLQPQHF. CDR3 nucleotides: TGTGCCAGCGGCCCGAGACTCCAGCCCCAGCATTTT.

This clonotype has a handful of counts. The gene calls are TRBV4-1 and TRBJ1-4, with TRBD1 as a possible D gene (5 bases). The CDR3 is made up of 14 amino acids. CDR1 and CDR2 from the germline V gene are MGHRA and YSYEKL. Trimming removed 0 bases at V and 8 bases at J, with 10 bases between. The CDR3 region is CASSQDQGREKLFF. CDR3 nucleotides: TGCGCCAGCAGCCAAGACCAGGGAAGAGAAAAACTGTTTTTT.

This clonotype occurred many times. This chain uses TRBV6-5 with TRBJ1-6; weak D call: TRBD1 (5 bases). The CDR3 loop spans 17 amino acids. V shed 2 bases and J shed 3 bases, with 14 bases lying between them. The germline V gene encodes CDR1 MNHEY and CDR2 SVGAGI. For the CDR3, the DNA is TGTGCCAGCAGTTACCGCCCCGTAGGGGACTATAATTCACCCCTCCACTTT. It is translated as CASSYRPVGDYNSPLHF.

This clonotype was counted ten times or more. This sequence joins TRBV3-1 and TRBJ1-5, with D unresolved. The V gene's germline CDR1 is LGHDT and CDR2 YNNKEL (reference sequence). Between the trimmed V and J ends, which lost 1 base and 3 bases, there was a span of 7 bases. CDR3 length equals 14 residues. DNA for the CDR3: TGTGCCAGCAGCCAAGGGTACAACAATCAGCCCCAGCATTTT. Its translation is CASSQGYNNQPQHF. Full variable domain (missing parts from reference TRBV3-1 and TRBJ1-5): DTAVSQTPKYLVTQMGNDKSIKCEQNLGHDTMYWYKQDSKKFLKIMFSYNNKELIINETVPNRFSPKSPDKAHLNLHINSLELGDSAVYFCASSQGYNNQPQHFGDGTRLSIL.

At least ten counts were recorded for this clonotype. The chain employs TRBV28 and TRBJ1-2; 7 bases align to TRBD1. V lost 3 bases and J lost 5; bases outside the gene matches: 3. CDR1 is MDHEN and CDR2 is SYDVKM in the germline V gene. This CDR3 comprises 13 residues. In nucleotides, the CDR3 is TGTGCCAGCAGTTTGGGACAGCAATATGGCTACACCTTC. Translated: CASSLGQQYGYTF.

Turning to this clonotype: Compared with germline, one end of the junction differs, possibly owing to a read error. This sequence joins TRBV7-3 and TRBJ1-1; D is ambiguous. This CDR3 spans 13 amino acids. Germline lookup yields CDR1 SGHTA and CDR2 FQGTGA. The CDR3 DNA is TGTGCCAGCAGCAACACCTCCGACACTGAAGCTCTCTTT. Protein: CASSNTSDTEALF.

The genes are TRBV14 and TRBJ1-5, with a tentative D call TRBD1 (6 bases). Trimming stripped 6 bases from V and 9 bases from J, with 18 bases between. This CDR3 contains 14 residues. Germline lookup yields CDR1 SGHDN and CDR2 FVKESK. As DNA, the CDR3 is TGTGCCAGCAGTAACCCGGGACATCTTCTGCCCCAGCATTTT. Translated: CASSNPGHLLPQHF. Complete variable domain (other parts from reference TRBV14 and TRBJ1-5): EAGVTQFPSHSVIEKGQTVTLRCDPISGHDNLYWYRRVMGKEIKFLLHFVKESKQDESGMPNNRFLAERTGGTYSTLKVQPAELEDSGVYFCASSNPGHLLPQHFGDGTRLSIL.

This clonotype was found many times. This chain joins TRBV27 and TRBJ2-5; D is possibly TRBD1 or TRBD2 (5 bases each). CDR3 length: 16 residues. CDR1 and CDR2 from the germline V gene are MNHEY and SMNVEV (reference sequence). Deletions cut 1 base from V and 2 bases from J, with 14 bases between. As DNA, the CDR3 is TGTGCCAGCAGTTTATTGGGGACGAGGGGTCAAGAGACCCAGTACTTC. Its protein product is CASSLLGTRGQETQYF.

Regarding this clonotype: This may arise from a read error, as a much more abundant clone is one base away. V gene TRBV5-4 combines with J gene TRBJ2-7, with TRBD1 as a possible D gene (5 bases). V gave up 6 bases and J gave up 2 bases, with 15 bases separating them. Germline lookup yields CDR1 SGHNT and CDR2 YYREEE (reference sequence). This CDR3 has 14 residues. CDR3: CASMLLQDPYEQYF. The CDR3 DNA reads as TGTGCCAGCATGCTTCTACAGGACCCCTACGAGCAGTACTTC.

This clonotype was counted ten times or more. The chain employs TRBV27 and TRBJ2-7, with D perhaps TRBD1 (6 bases). Trimming stripped 5 bases from V and 4 bases from J, with 21 bases between. The length of the CDR3 is 16 residues. CDR1 is MNHEY, CDR2 SMNVEV, per germline (reference sequence). The CDR3 loop is CASSPISARGKYEQYF. CDR3 nucleotides: TGTGCCAGCAGTCCCATCTCAGCCAGGGGCAAATACGAGCAGTACTTC.

This clonotype appeared a single time. The junction and the germline gene differ at one end; a read error may be behind it. J is TRBJ1-1 and V is TRBV30, with D uncertain. The CDR3 covers 14 residues. The germline V gene has CDR1 GTSNPN and CDR2 SVGIG (reference sequence). The CDR3 region has the DNA TGTGCCTGGAGTCCCGGGGAGAGGCACACTGAAGCCTTCTTT. It yields the protein CAWSPGERHTEAFF.

CDR3 region: CAWIPSNTGELFF. The CDR3, as DNA: TGTGCCTGGATTCCAAGTAACACCGGGGAGCTGTTTTTT. The chain has TRBV30 and TRBJ2-2, with no clear D. Germline CDR1 is GTSNPN and CDR2 is SVGIG (reference sequence). The germline V and J ends were trimmed by 4 bases and 2 bases, with 8 bases remaining between them. This CDR3 is built from 13 residues.

This clonotype was detected only a few times. CDR3 DNA: TGCAGTGCCCTCCGACAGGGATCCTACGAGCAGTACTTC. Protein product: CSALRQGSYEQYF. The V call is TRBV20-1, the J call TRBJ2-7, with 7 bases aligning to TRBD1. CDR1 DFQATT and CDR2 SNEGSKA come from the germline V gene (reference sequence). Unmatched junction bases numbered 6, after V lost 6 bases and J lost 1 base. The CDR3 is 13 amino acids.

This clonotype was detected a few times. The chain combines TRBV12-3 or TRBV12-4 with TRBJ2-7; TRBD1 aligns across 12 bases. After removal of 3 bases from V and 6 bases from J, the junction contained 6 bases not matched to a gene. The CDR3 is 15 amino acids. The chain's CDR3 is CASSFEGTGGREQYF. The DNA of the CDR3 is TGTGCCAGCAGTTTCGAGGGGACAGGGGGCCGCGAGCAGTACTTC.

There are many counts of this clonotype. The genes are TRBV2 and TRBJ1-6; weak D call: TRBD1 (5 bases). V lost 9 bases and J lost 7, with 16 bases in between. This CDR3 contains 14 residues. Germline V gene data show CDR1 as SNHLY and CDR2 as FYNNEI. The CDR3 protein is CARTGARGNSPLHF. In nucleotides, the CDR3 is TGTGCCAGGACCGGGGCACGAGGGAATTCACCCCTCCACTTT.

This chain joins TRBV27 and TRBJ2-7, with D possibly being TRBD2 (5 bases). Germline V lookup: CDR1 MNHEY, CDR2 SMNVEV (reference sequence). This CDR3 has 14 amino acids. V gave up 3 bases and J gave up 3 bases, with 12 bases separating them. As DNA, the CDR3 is TGTGCCAGCAGTTTTCTAGCTGATGGCTACGAGCAGTACTTC. This gives the protein CASSFLADGYEQYF.

The chain joins TRBV2 to TRBJ2-1, with 12 nucleotides matching TRBD2. From germline, CDR1 is SNHLY and CDR2 FYNNEI. CDR3 length equals 14 residues. With 8 bases clipped from V and 6 bases from J, the junction kept 5 bases outside the gene matches. The CDR3 is CASETSGRSNEQFF. The CDR3 region has the DNA TGTGCCAGCGAGACTAGCGGGAGATCCAATGAGCAGTTCTTC.

About this clonotype itself: Sequence at one end of the junction differs from germline and may be a read error. The rearrangement joins TRBV7-9 to TRBJ1-4, with TRBD1 as a possible D gene (6 bases). Per germline, CDR1 SEHNR and CDR2 FQNEAQ (reference sequence). The CDR3 sequence is 17 residues long. The CDR3 protein is CASSSYLRGTPNKKLFF. The CDR3 coding sequence is TGTGCCAGCAGCTCTTACCTGAGGGGGACGCCTAATAAAAAACTGTTTTTT.